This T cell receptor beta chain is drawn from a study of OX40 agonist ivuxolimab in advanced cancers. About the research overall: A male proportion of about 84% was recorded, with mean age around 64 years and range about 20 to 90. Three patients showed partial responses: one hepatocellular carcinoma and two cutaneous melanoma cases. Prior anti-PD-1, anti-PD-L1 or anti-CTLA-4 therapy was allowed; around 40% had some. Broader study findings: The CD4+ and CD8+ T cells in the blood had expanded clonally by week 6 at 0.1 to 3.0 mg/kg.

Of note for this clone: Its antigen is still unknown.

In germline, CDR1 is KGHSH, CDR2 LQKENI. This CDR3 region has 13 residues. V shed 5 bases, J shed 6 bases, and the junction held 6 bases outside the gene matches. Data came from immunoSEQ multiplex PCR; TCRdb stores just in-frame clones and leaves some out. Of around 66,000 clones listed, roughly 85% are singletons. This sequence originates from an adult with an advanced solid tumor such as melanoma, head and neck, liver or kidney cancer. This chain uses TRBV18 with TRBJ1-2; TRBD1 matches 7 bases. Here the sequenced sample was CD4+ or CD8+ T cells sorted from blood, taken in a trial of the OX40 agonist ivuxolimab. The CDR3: CASSYFTGDGYTF. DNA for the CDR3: TGTGCCAGCTCATACTTCACAGGGGATGGCTACACCTTC.